Listed below are T cell receptor beta chains from one sample, sequenced in a study of neurological immune-mediated disorders. TCRdb fed the 5' RACE reads into MiXCR, producing one record per CDR3 protein. The data show roughly 70,000 distinct CDR3 sequences, around 4.2% seen once. Sample: PBMCs. The receptors here all came from a man aged 25 to 45 with multiple sclerosis. The CDR3 runs from the conserved cysteine through the conserved F or W. The D gene is left open where the match is weak. Only some rows state a clone size, as once, few, many or a class for expanded clones.

d_call,j_call,v_call,clone_size,cdr3_nt,cdr3_aa
NA,TRBJ1-6,TRBV4-1,many,TGCGCCAGCAGCCAAGATGGGGGTTCCTATAATTCACCCCTCCACTTT,CASSQDGGSYNSPLHF
NA,TRBJ1-2,TRBV10-2,many,TGCGCCAGCAGTGATTCGGACAGCTATGGCTACACCTTC,CASSDSDSYGYTF
TRBD1,TRBJ1-2,TRBV20-1,NA,TGCAGTGCCAACCCGACAGGGAGTTTTGGCTACACCTTC,CSANPTGSFGYTF
TRBD1,TRBJ1-2,TRBV3-1,many,TGTGCCAGCAGCCCAGGGACAGGGGGCGATGGCTACACCTTC,CASSPGTGGDGYTF
TRBD2,TRBJ2-7,TRBV7-9,many,TGTGCCAGCAGCCGTCAGCGGGGGGGCCAGTACGAGCAGTACTTC,CASSRQRGGQYEQYF
NA,TRBJ2-4,TRBV6-5,many,TGTGCCAGCGCCTTATTGGGGGATGAAAACATTCAGTACTTC,CASALLGDENIQYF
TRBD2,TRBJ2-1,TRBV7-8,NA,TGTGCCAGCAGCGTCGGACTAGCGAAGCATGAGCAGTTCTTC,CASSVGLAKHEQFF
NA,TRBJ2-5,TRBV7-8,many,TGTGCCAGCAGCTTCCTGTGGGGGGCCGAGAAAGAGACCCAGTACTTC,CASSFLWGAEKETQYF
TRBD2,TRBJ2-3,TRBV6-4,many,TGTGCCAGCAGTGAACTAGCGGGAGCCTCAGATACGCAGTATTTT,CASSELAGASDTQYF
NA,TRBJ2-5,TRBV6-2/TRBV6-3,many,TGTGCCAGCAGTTACTCGAGGCGGGGCGGGGCCGCGAAGACCCAGTACTTC,CASSYSRRGGAAKTQYF
NA,TRBJ1-6,TRBV6-5,many,TGTGCCAGCAGTTACTCGATGCGCGGGGATTCACCCCTCAACTTT,CASSYSMRGDSPLNF
NA,TRBJ1-5,TRBV12-3/TRBV12-4,many,TGTGCCAGCAGTTTCGCGTTTAGCAATCAGCCCCAGCATTTT,CASSFAFSNQPQHF
TRBD1,TRBJ2-7,TRBV25-1,many,TGTGCCAGCAGTGAATCCCCGGACAGGTTCTACGAGCAGTACTTC,CASSESPDRFYEQYF
NA,TRBJ1-2,TRBV5-1,many,TGCGCCAGCAGCTTGGCCCAGGGTGGGTTTCGCGGCTACACCTTC,CASSLAQGGFRGYTF
NA,TRBJ1-5,TRBV15,many,TGTGCCACCAGCAGATATTTCCAGCAGGGAAGGAATCAGCCCCAGCATTTT,CATSRYFQQGRNQPQHF
NA,TRBJ1-3,TRBV18,many,TGTGCCAGCTCACCAGGGGGAAAGTTCGGAAACACCATATATTTT,CASSPGGKFGNTIYF
NA,TRBJ1-2,TRBV6-6,many,TGTGCCAGCAGTCCCTGGACTAGCTATGGCTACACCTTC,CASSPWTSYGYTF
NA,TRBJ1-1,TRBV3-1,many,TGTGCCAGCAGCCAAGTTTTTTTTGTCAAGAGGAACACTGAAGCTTTCTTT,CASSQVFFVKRNTEAFF
TRBD2,TRBJ2-3,TRBV10-3,many,TGTGCCATCACAGGACTAGCGGGGGGTAGCACAGATACGCAGTATTTT,CAITGLAGGSTDTQYF
TRBD2,TRBJ2-7,TRBV20-1,many,TGCAGTGCTAGAGGACTAGCTGAAGCCTACGAGCAGTACTTC,CSARGLAEAYEQYF
TRBD1,TRBJ2-4,TRBV9,many,TGTGCCAGCAGCCCCCGACAGGGTCTAAACATTCAGTACTTC,CASSPRQGLNIQYF
NA,TRBJ1-1,TRBV6-5,many,TGTGCCAGCAGTTACAAACGGACGGGGTTGGCTTTCTTT,CASSYKRTGLAFF
NA,TRBJ2-2,TRBV5-6,many,TGTGCCAGCAGCTCTTCTGGGTTTTCGAACACCGGGGAGCTGTTTTTT,CASSSSGFSNTGELFF
TRBD1,TRBJ1-2,TRBV6-5,many,TGTGCCAGCAGTCCTCCAGGGGGTTTCTATGGCTACACCTTC,CASSPPGGFYGYTF
NA,TRBJ2-7,TRBV20-1,many,TGCAGTACGGGACCCAACTTCTACGAGCAGTACTTC,CSTGPNFYEQYF
NA,TRBJ1-4,TRBV7-6,medium-sized,TGTGCCAGCAGCTTGGGGACTATCTCTAATGAAAAACTGTTTTTT,CASSLGTISNEKLFF
TRBD2,TRBJ2-3,TRBV12-3/TRBV12-4,many,TGTGCCGTTGGGAGCGGGGGCACAGATACGCAGTATTTT,CAVGSGGTDTQYF
NA,TRBJ2-7,TRBV20-1,many,TGCAGTGCTACCTCGCCCGTCTCCTACGAGCAGTACTTC,CSATSPVSYEQYF
NA,TRBJ2-3,TRBV29-1,few,TGCAGCGTTGACAAGGAGGGGGATACGCAGTATTTT,CSVDKEGDTQYF
NA,TRBJ1-1,TRBV10-3,many,TGTGCCATCAGTGAGAAAAAAGAACCAGTCGAAGCTTTCTTT,CAISEKKEPVEAFF
NA,TRBJ1-2,TRBV10-3,NA,TGTGCCATCAGTTCCTCGGAAAGGGTCGATGGCTACACCTTC,CAISSSERVDGYTF
NA,TRBJ2-3,TRBV7-2,many,TGTGCCAGCAGCTTAGTAAATAGTTTGGATACGCAGTATTTT,CASSLVNSLDTQYF
NA,TRBJ2-3,TRBV5-1,many,TGCGCCAGCAGCTTGGGGGGGACCTACACAGATACGCAGTATTTT,CASSLGGTYTDTQYF
NA,TRBJ2-4,TRBV2,few,TGTGCCAGCAGTGAAGTTCAGCGGGACATTCAGTACTTC,CASSEVQRDIQYF
NA,TRBJ1-1,TRBV7-2,many,TGTGCCAGCAGCTTAAATTGGCAGGGCTACACTGAAGCTTTCTTT,CASSLNWQGYTEAFF
NA,TRBJ1-2,TRBV9,many,TGTGCCAGCAGCCCGCGGGGGTCGGGTAACTATGGCTACACCTTC,CASSPRGSGNYGYTF
NA,TRBJ2-7,TRBV6-2/TRBV6-3,many,TGTGCCAGCAGTTACACCCAGAGCTCCTACGAGCAGTACTTC,CASSYTQSSYEQYF
TRBD1,TRBJ1-6,TRBV5-1,many,TGCGCCAGCAGCTTGTCGGCGGGACAGGGTCGGTCCTATAATTCACCCCTCCACTTT,CASSLSAGQGRSYNSPLHF
TRBD2,TRBJ2-1,TRBV3-1,NA,TGTGCCAGCAGCCAACCACCCAAGCAAGCGGGGGGTGCTGGTTTCCATGAGCAGTTCTTC,CASSQPPKQAGGAGFHEQFF
NA,TRBJ2-2,TRBV10-3,many,TGTGCCATCAGAACAGGGAGAGGGGAGCTGTTTTTT,CAIRTGRGELFF
NA,TRBJ1-2,TRBV6-1,many,TGTGCCAGCAGTGAAAAGGACTATGGCTACACCTTC,CASSEKDYGYTF
NA,TRBJ2-2,TRBV7-2,many,TGTGCCAGCAGCTTACATGGTTCAGGGGAGCTGTTTTTT,CASSLHGSGELFF